Detailed here is one T cell receptor (beta chain). Its antigen remains undetermined. Qualities for individual bases were not recorded, and no much larger clone is one base off. From the germline V gene, CDR1 is SGHRS and CDR2 is YFSETQ. Trimming takes 4 bases from V and 6 bases from J, and the germline ends sit 13 bases apart. Including the terminal cysteine and phenylalanine, the CDR3 comprises 13 residues. Only the CDR3 DNA stays, 39 bases, in frame from base 1. For TCR beta sequencing, blood samples came from the related transplant donors. Using Nuclei Lysis Solution, genomic DNA was extracted from unfractionated peripheral blood mononuclear cells that were either fresh or cryopreserved. The data are from a study of T cell clonotyping in hematopoietic cell transplantation (dated by TCRdb to about 2021). Study-wide context: A total of roughly 130 blood samples were collected in the study from approximately 34 consecutive transplant recipients and their related donors. Recruitment of patients was conducted between 2015 and 2017, and follow-up was continued until September 2020 or death. Paper-wide results and their limitations: A decrease in recipient TCR diversity was observed after transplant, and a progressive increase in pathologically expanded clonotypes was seen from day 30 to day 180. Recipient repertoires showed only a small fraction of overlap with donor repertoires, and over 95% appeared de novo at the given depth. Sample size was limited, and cells were not sorted, so CD4 and CD8 repertoire contributions could not be separated. Inverse Simpson Index values from donors and from recipients before transplant predicted broader TCR repertoire diversity after transplant.

TCR beta CDR3 regions were amplified from genomic DNA with the immunoSEQ assay, a bias-controlled multiplex PCR using V- and J-specific primers. In a second PCR step, the CDR3 amplicons were tagged with a proprietary barcode plus Illumina adapter sequences. An Illumina MiSeq instrument was used for sequencing of the CDR3 libraries. From the authors' description of their analysis: Export and quality control were done with immunoSEQ Analyzer 3.0, while downstream analyses used R Bioconductor and Immunarch. Repertoire metrics were calculated using only productive rearrangements within the normalized downsampled data set. In the normalized cohort, a clonotype counted as pathologically expanded if the clonotype was larger than 5 templates. The Inverse Simpson Index served as the measure of repertoire diversity. The non-normalized data set was used for CMV-specificity analyses so that all clonotypes could be captured. TCRdb limited this immuneACCESS table to in-frame rearrangements with V and J called. A share of clones is missing; checked studies link under half to unresolved V genes, and the rest is unexplained. V and J calls and clone size are copied from that table; D and trimming were computed from the DNA. The sample has tens of thousands of clones on record, less than 95% of them singletons. The ten largest clones take up approximately 0.8% of the sample.

This sequence originates from a woman aged 45-59 years in good health. Some clones in this sample may be carry-over from other donors' samples. The chain is assembled from TRBV5-1 and TRBJ1-2; the D gene cannot be named for sure. Sequenced: peripheral blood mononuclear cells. CDR3 reads: CASSLPGGDGYTF. The nucleotides are TGCGCCAGCAGCCTACCGGGCGGGGATGGCTACACCTTC. The entire variable domain, with the stretches around the CDR3 drawn from the reference TRBV5-1 and TRBJ1-2 proteins, is KAGVTQTPRYLIKTRGQQVTLSCSPISGHRSVSWYQQTPGQGLQFLFEYFSETQRNKGNFPGRFSGRQFSNSRSEMNVSTLELGDSALYLCASSLPGGDGYTFGSGTRLTVV.